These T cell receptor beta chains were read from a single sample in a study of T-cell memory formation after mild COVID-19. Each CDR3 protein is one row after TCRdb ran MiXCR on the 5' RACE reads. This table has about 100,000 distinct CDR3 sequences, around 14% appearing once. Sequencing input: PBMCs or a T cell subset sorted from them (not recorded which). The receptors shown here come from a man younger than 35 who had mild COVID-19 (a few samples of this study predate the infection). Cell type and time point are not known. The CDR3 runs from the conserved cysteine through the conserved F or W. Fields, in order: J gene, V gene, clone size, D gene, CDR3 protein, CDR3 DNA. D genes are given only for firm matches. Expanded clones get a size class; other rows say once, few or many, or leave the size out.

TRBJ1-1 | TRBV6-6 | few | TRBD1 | CASRDRESAMNTEAFF | TGTGCCAGCAGGGACAGGGAGTCGGCTATGAACACTGAAGCTTTCTTT
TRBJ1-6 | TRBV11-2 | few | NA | CASSSREQGSNSPLHF | TGTGCCAGCAGCTCGAGAGAACAGGGTTCAAATTCACCCCTCCACTTT
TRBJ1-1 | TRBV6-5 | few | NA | CASSWGNDEAFF | TGTGCCAGCTCCTGGGGAAACGATGAAGCTTTCTTT
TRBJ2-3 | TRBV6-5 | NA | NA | CASSYPDRSGTDTQYF | TGTGCCAGCAGTTACCCGGACAGATCTGGCACAGATACGCAGTATTTT
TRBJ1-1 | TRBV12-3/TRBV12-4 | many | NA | CASSSTAMNTEAFF | TGTGCCAGCAGCTCAACAGCGATGAACACTGAAGCTTTCTTT
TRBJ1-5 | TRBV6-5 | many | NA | CASRGGGTQPQHF | TGTGCCAGCAGAGGGGGGGGCACTCAGCCCCAGCATTTT
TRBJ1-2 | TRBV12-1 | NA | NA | CATTWHPRVYGYTF | TGTGCCACGACATGGCACCCCCGTGTCTATGGCTACACCTTC
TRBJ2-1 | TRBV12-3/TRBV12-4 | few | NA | CASGPGEQFF | TGTGCCAGTGGGCCGGGTGAGCAGTTCTTC
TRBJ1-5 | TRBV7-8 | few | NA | CASSSGGMSNQPQHF | TGTGCCAGCAGCTCGGGTGGCATGAGCAATCAGCCCCAGCATTTT
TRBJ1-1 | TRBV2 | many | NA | CASSDEGLEAFF | TGTGCCAGCAGCGATGAGGGCCTTGAAGCTTTCTTT
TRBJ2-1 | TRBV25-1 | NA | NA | CASSASHAYNEQFF | TGTGCCAGCAGTGCCTCACACGCTTACAATGAGCAGTTCTTC
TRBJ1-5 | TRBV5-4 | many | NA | CASSTQGTGNQPQHF | TGTGCCAGCAGCACCCAGGGCACGGGCAATCAGCCCCAGCATTTT
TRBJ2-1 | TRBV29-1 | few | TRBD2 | CSAGGGDHNEQFF | TGCAGCGCGGGCGGGGGGGACCACAATGAGCAGTTCTTC
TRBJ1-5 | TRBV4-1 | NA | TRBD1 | CASSQTTGWGQPQHF | TGCGCCAGCAGCCAAACGACAGGGTGGGGACAGCCCCAGCATTTT
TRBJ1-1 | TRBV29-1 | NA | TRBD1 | CSVRQGDTEAFF | TGCAGCGTTCGACAGGGAGACACTGAAGCTTTCTTT